A few counts support the clone carrying this T cell receptor (beta chain). Its antigen remains unknown. In TCRdb, the 5' RACE reads were re-called with MiXCR into one record per CDR3 protein. The sample comprises more than 85,000 distinct CDR3 sequences, roughly 10% of which are singletons, and approximately 40% rests with the top ten. This sample was taken from a study of T-cell memory formation after mild COVID-19. Study observations and caveats: While clones contracting from day 15 to 85 were balanced between CD4 and CD8, later expanders leaned CD4+.

The germline V gene encodes CDR1 SGHAT and CDR2 FQNNGV. The CDR3 is made up of 14 amino acids. V was clipped by 2 bases and J by 5 bases; unmatched bases: 4. Material for sequencing was PBMCs or a T cell subset sorted from them (not recorded which). This chain joins TRBV11-2 and TRBJ2-5, with 8 bases that match TRBD2. The sequence was obtained from a man younger than 35 who had mild COVID-19 (a few samples of this study predate the infection). Cell type and time point are not known. The CDR3 DNA reads TGTGCCAGCAGCTTAAGTACGGGGGGGGAGACCCAGTACTTC. Amino acid sequence: CASSLSTGGETQYF.